Below are 3 T cell receptor beta chains sequenced from a single sample in a study of blood T cells in healthy people across ages. Through a sample-barcoded 5' primer and a J-beta primer mix, a second PCR was run for about 7 to 12 cycles. Each CDR3 protein is one row after TCRdb ran MiXCR on the 5' RACE reads. The repertoire has roughly 2 million distinct CDR3 sequences, around half of them found once; the top ten carry roughly 2%. The sample taken for sequencing was blood. The receptors derive from a woman aged 35 to 49 in good health.

This clonotype is a singleton in its sample. This chain connects TRBV3-1 to TRBJ2-3; 7 bases match TRBD1. V gave up 5 bases and J gave up 6 bases; unmatched junction bases: 8. This CDR3 spans 14 amino acids. Germline CDR1 reads LGHDT; CDR2 reads YNNKEL (reference sequence). The CDR3 region has the DNA TGTGCCAGCAGCAATGACAGGGTAGGCGATACGCAGTATTTT. It encodes CASSNDRVGDTQYF.

The sample holds a few counts of this clonotype. This chain connects TRBV12-3 or TRBV12-4 to TRBJ1-5; possible D gene TRBD1, 5 bases. Trimming shortened V by 1 base and J by 2 bases, and 12 bases separated the two germline ends. The CDR3 loop spans 16 amino acids. CDR3 DNA sequence: TGTGCCAGCAGTTTAGAGGTGGGGGGAGGCAATCAGCCCCAGCATTTT. This encodes CASSLEVGGGNQPQHF.

The gene calls are TRBV20-1 and TRBJ2-3; D may be TRBD1 (6 bases). Looked up from germline, CDR1 is DFQATT and CDR2 is SNEGSKA (reference sequence). V shed 3 bases and J shed 3 bases, with 10 bases lying between them. The CDR3 is made up of 13 amino acids. The CDR3 DNA reads as TGCAGTGCTAGCGTGCAGGGGACAGATACGCAGTATTTT. This encodes CSASVQGTDTQYF.